What follows describes a single TCR beta chain. The germline V gene has CDR1 KGHSH and CDR2 LQKENI. J gave up 5 bases and V 1 base, and 4 bases lay outside the gene matches. This CDR3 has 16 residues. Sequenced by immunoSEQ multiplex PCR; TCRdb stores in-frame clones only, minus some. The table records about 750,000 clones, 85% to 95% of them present only once. The record originates from a study of shared clonotypes between healthy human individuals. Study details: A couple of women and three men aged 18 to 49 made up the donors.

CD45RO-negative CD8 cells positively selected for CCR7 made up the naive population, which excluded terminally differentiated effector memory CD45RA+ cells. The rearrangement links TRBV18 to TRBJ2-1; 11 bases align to TRBD2. Sequencing was carried out using naive CD8+ T cells sorted from blood. The TCR was taken from a man aged 25-40 years in good health. CDR3 sequence: CASSPLGLAGDNEQFF. CDR3 nucleotide sequence: TGTGCCAGCTCACCACTAGGACTAGCGGGTGACAATGAGCAGTTCTTC.